Below, 5 T cell receptor beta chains from the same sample are listed, as sequenced in a study of T cell changes during pregnancy in multiple sclerosis. TCRdb's copy holds only in-frame clones and misses some; the assay was immunoSEQ multiplex PCR. Seen here are about 130,000 clones, 96% observed once, and the top ten hold less than 0.55%. Specimen: peripheral blood, collected after pregnancy. Receptor source: a female donor with multiple sclerosis, enrolled in a pregnancy study.

This clone was recorded once. J is TRBJ2-6 and V is TRBV4-1, with 8 nucleotides matching TRBD2. Germline V CDR1 and CDR2: MGHRA, YSYEKL. V was pared by 1 base and J by 0 bases, with 5 bases of the junction left unmatched. The CDR3 length is 18 residues. CDR3 bases: TGCGCCAGCAGCCAAGTTCCGGGGGGGCCCTCTGGGGCCAACGTCCTGACTTTC. This sequence encodes CASSQVPGGPSGANVLTF.

The CDR3 DNA follows: TGTGCCAGCAGCTTTCGAGGGGGAACCGGGGAGCTGTTTTTT. This codes for CASSFRGGTGELFF. The V call is TRBV11-3, the J call TRBJ2-2; TRBD1 might be the D (6 bases). Germline CDR1 and CDR2: SGHNT and YENEEA. The CDR3 is 14 residues long. V lost 3 bases and J 5 bases, leaving 10 bases between the germline ends.

This chain uses TRBV7-2 with TRBJ2-1; 13 bases are a match to TRBD2. The ends lost 1 base at V and 8 bases at J; junction bases unmatched: 2. CDR1 is SGHTA and CDR2 is FQGNSA in the germline V gene. This CDR3 contains 15 residues. The CDR3 DNA is TGTGCCAGCAGCTTAGAGGGGACTAGCGGGGATGAGCAGTTCTTC. As protein: CASSLEGTSGDEQFF.

The chain uses TRBV28 and TRBJ1-4; possible D gene TRBD1, 5 bases. V shed 7 bases and J shed 3 bases, with 15 bases lying between them. The CDR3 contains 15 residues. Looked up from germline, CDR1 is MDHEN and CDR2 is SYDVKM. CDR3 coding DNA: TGTGCCAGCACCCTACCGGGGGTGGCTAATGAAAAACTGTTTTTT. It translates to CASTLPGVANEKLFF.

This chain uses TRBV28 with TRBJ1-3; 7 bases agree with TRBD1. Germline trimming cut 6 bases from V and 2 bases from J; bases unmatched to any gene: 10. The CDR3 is made up of 16 amino acids. The V gene's germline CDR1 is MDHEN and CDR2 SYDVKM. CDR3 in DNA: TGTGCCAGCAGCCCCTCGCAGGGGGTAACTGGAAACACCATATATTTT. It codes for CASSPSQGVTGNTIYF.